The 20 T cell receptor beta chains presented below share a single source sample, sequenced in a study of cytomegalovirus exposure and HLA in healthy donors. PCR amplification relied on 60 Vbeta primers (plus 13 Jbeta primers). Using immunoSEQ multiplex PCR, the repertoire was profiled, and TCRdb retains in-frame clones only, with some absent. In the table there are 90,000 to 120,000 clones, around 67% of which are singletons. Sequenced material: PBMCs. Receptors were obtained from a woman aged 40 to 49 in good health and CMV-seropositive.

The gene calls are TRBV10-3 and TRBJ2-3; 12 bases line up with TRBD1. Germline loops: CDR1 ENHRY, CDR2 SYGVKD. With 4 bases clipped from V and 1 base from J, the junction kept 9 bases outside the gene matches. CDR3 length: 18 residues. CDR3 region: CAISAYLRDRGRTDTQYF. Here the CDR3 DNA reads TGTGCCATCAGTGCCTACCTCCGGGACAGGGGGCGCACAGATACGCAGTATTTT.

The V call is TRBV11-3, the J call TRBJ2-5; 8 bases fit TRBD2. The J segment lost 2 bases and the V segment lost 5 bases, leaving 13 bases of the junction unmatched. The CDR3 has 17 residues. Germline CDR1 and CDR2: SGHNT and YENEEA. CDR3 DNA sequence: TGTGCCAGCAGCCTCGGCGGTACGGGGGGGCCGCAAGAGACCCAGTACTTC. This sequence encodes CASSLGGTGGPQETQYF.

The rearrangement links TRBV30 to TRBJ2-5, with TRBD2 matching over 8 bases. J lost 5 bases, V lost 8 bases, and 10 bases had no gene match. This CDR3 region has 13 residues. Germline V lookup: CDR1 GTSNPN, CDR2 SVGIG (reference sequence). CDR3 protein: CAIAPGGGETQYF. CDR3 DNA sequence: TGTGCCATAGCTCCTGGCGGGGGGGAGACCCAGTACTTC. Supplemented by reference TRBV30 and TRBJ2-5, the full variable domain reads SQTIHQWPATLVQPVGSPLSLECTVEGTSNPNLYWYRQAAGRGLQLLFYSVGIGQISSEVPQNLSASRPQDRQFILSSKKLLLSDSGFYLCAIAPGGGETQYFGPGTRLLVL.

The rearrangement uses TRBV30 and TRBJ1-3, with D possibly TRBD1 on 5 matching bases. The CDR3 is 15 residues long. Germline CDR1 reads GTSNPN; CDR2 reads SVGIG (reference sequence). V was cut by 5 bases and J by 4 bases, with 18 bases left in between. The CDR3 DNA sequence: TGTGCCTGGGTTAGGGGTCAGGGTATCGGAAACACCATATATTTT. It codes for CAWVRGQGIGNTIYF.

This clone was counted only a few times. The J gene is TRBJ2-1, the V gene TRBV7-9; 11 nucleotides match TRBD2. CDR1 is SEHNR and CDR2 is FQNEAQ in the germline V gene (reference sequence). The V and J ends lost 6 bases and 5 bases, in that order; junction bases with no gene match: 0. This CDR3 spans 13 amino acids. CDR3 DNA: TGTGCCAGCAGACTAGCGGGGGACAATGAGCAGTTCTTC. This sequence encodes CASRLAGDNEQFF.

This chain connects TRBV29-1 to TRBJ2-7; weak D call: TRBD2 (6 bases). This CDR3 spans 12 amino acids. CDR1 is SQVTM, CDR2 ANQGSEA, per germline. V lost 7 bases and J 2 bases, leaving 12 bases between the germline ends. The CDR3 coding sequence is TGCAGCGGACTTAGCGGCACCTACGAGCAGTACTTC. Translation gives CSGLSGTYEQYF.

This clone was observed a handful of times. The genes are TRBV15 and TRBJ1-2, with D maybe TRBD1 (6 bases). V lost 0 bases to trimming and J lost 6 bases, with 14 bases between them. CDR1 and CDR2 (germline): LNHNV, YYDKDF (reference sequence). The CDR3 runs 15 residues. CDR3 sequence reads: CATSRDNAGANGYTF. The CDR3 bases are TGTGCCACCAGCAGAGATAATGCAGGGGCGAATGGCTACACCTTC.

The chain carries TRBV7-9 and TRBJ1-4, with D perhaps matching TRBD1 (6 bases). The CDR3 has 15 amino acids. The V end lost 1 base, the J end lost 2 bases, and 8 bases lay between the germline ends. Germline-derived CDR1 and CDR2 are SEHNR and FQNEAQ (reference sequence). The CDR3 reads CASSLVRGTNEKLFF. In DNA form, the CDR3 reads TGTGCCAGCAGCTTAGTAAGGGGGACTAATGAAAAACTGTTTTTT.

J is TRBJ1-1 and V is TRBV5-1; D not certain. Per germline, CDR1 SGHRS and CDR2 YFSETQ. V lost 0 bases, J lost 0 bases, and 12 bases lay in between. The CDR3 has 16 amino acids. The DNA of the CDR3 is TGCGCCAGCAGCTTGGGCCTGGGCCAAATGAACACTGAAGCTTTCTTT. The encoded protein is CASSLGLGQMNTEAFF.

V gene TRBV19 combines with J gene TRBJ2-3; TRBD2 matches at 12 bases. The germline gives CDR1 LNHDA, CDR2 SQIVND (reference sequence). Unmatched junction bases numbered 4, after V lost 1 base and J lost 2 bases. The CDR3 loop spans 17 amino acids. The CDR3, as DNA: TGTGCCAGTAGTATAGGGAGGACTAGCGGGATCACAGATACGCAGTATTTT. Residues: CASSIGRTSGITDTQYF.

The V call is TRBV30, the J call TRBJ2-2, with D maybe TRBD2 (5 bases). The length of the CDR3 is 14 residues. Germline CDR1 GTSNPN, CDR2 SVGIG (reference sequence). V was pared by 4 bases and J by 6 bases, with 15 bases between. CDR3 residues: CAWKGLATAGELFF. The CDR3 bases are TGTGCCTGGAAAGGCTTAGCGACGGCCGGGGAGCTGTTTTTT. Using reference TRBV30 and TRBJ2-2 for the parts outside the CDR3, the full variable domain is SQTIHQWPATLVQPVGSPLSLECTVEGTSNPNLYWYRQAAGRGLQLLFYSVGIGQISSEVPQNLSASRPQDRQFILSSKKLLLSDSGFYLCAWKGLATAGELFFGEGSRLTVL.

This clone was detected a few times. This sequence joins TRBV6-1 and TRBJ2-1, with D possibly TRBD1 on 5 matching bases. Trimming pared 2 bases from V and 8 bases from J, leaving 16 bases between. Germline CDR1 MNHNS, CDR2 SASEGT. The CDR3 totals 15 residues. The CDR3 sequence is CASSEPVDIIYEQFF. The CDR3 bases are TGTGCCAGCAGTGAACCCGTGGACATTATCTATGAGCAGTTCTTC.

The chain uses TRBV9 and TRBJ2-2, with 7 bases matching TRBD1. The CDR3 length is 17 residues. Trimming removed 0 bases from V and 5 bases from J; junction bases left unmatched: 10. Germline V lookup: CDR1 SGDLS, CDR2 YYNGEE. The CDR3, as DNA: TGTGCCAGCAGCGTAGAGGACAGGCCCCAAAAGACCGGGGAGCTGTTTTTT. This translates into CASSVEDRPQKTGELFF.

The chain couples TRBV7-6 to TRBJ2-1; D is undetermined. Germline CDR1 reads SGHVS; CDR2 reads FNYEAQ. The V end was cut by 1 base, the J end by 6 bases, with 4 bases between. This CDR3 has 12 amino acids. CDR3 protein: CASSLVLNEQFF. For the CDR3, the DNA is TGTGCCAGCAGCTTAGTCCTCAATGAGCAGTTCTTC.

V is TRBV7-9 and J is TRBJ2-5; the match to TRBD2 covers 8 bases. The J segment lost 4 bases and the V segment lost 5 bases, leaving 15 bases of the junction unmatched. CDR3 length: 17 residues. Germline values: CDR1 SEHNR, CDR2 FQNEAQ (reference sequence). The CDR3 reads CASSHTGGGSLPETQYF. CDR3 DNA sequence: TGTGCCAGCAGCCACACGGGGGGGGGTTCGCTCCCAGAGACCCAGTACTTC.

CDR3 DNA sequence: TGTGCCAGCAGTCCGGCGAACACCGGGGAGCTGTTTTTT. It translates to CASSPANTGELFF. The rearrangement links TRBV6-6 to TRBJ2-2; D unclear. Germline values: CDR1 MNHNY, CDR2 SVGAGI (reference sequence). The germline V and J ends were trimmed by 5 bases and 0 bases, with 4 bases remaining between them. The CDR3 covers 13 residues.

The rearrangement uses TRBV9 and TRBJ2-7; 8 nucleotides agree with TRBD1. Germline CDR1 and CDR2: SGDLS and YYNGEE. With V trimmed by 0 bases and J by 2 bases, 4 bases remained unmatched. CDR3 length: 15 residues. CDR3 sequence: CASSVVQGGTYEQYF. CDR3 nucleotides: TGTGCCAGCAGCGTAGTACAGGGGGGAACCTACGAGCAGTACTTC. The full variable domain, in which reference TRBV9 and TRBJ2-7 provide the parts outside the CDR3, is DSGVTQTPKHLITATGQRVTLRCSPRSGDLSVYWYQQSLDQGLQFLIQYYNGEERAKGNILERFSAQQFPDLHSELNLSSLELGDSALYFCASSVVQGGTYEQYFGPGTRLTVT.

The J gene is TRBJ1-3, the V gene TRBV7-2, with 9 bases aligning to TRBD1. The germline CDR1 and CDR2 sequences are SGHTA and FQGNSA. The trim removed 5 bases at V and 0 bases at J, leaving 11 bases unmatched. The CDR3 contains 18 residues. In DNA form, the CDR3 reads TGTGCCAGCAGCCCCGGGGGGACAGGGCTTTCCTCTGGAAACACCATATATTTT. Its protein product is CASSPGGTGLSSGNTIYF. The variable domain in full, with the rest retrieved from reference TRBV7-2 and TRBJ1-3, is GAGVSQSPSNKVTEKGKDVELRCDPISGHTALYWYRQSLGQGLEFLIYFQGNSAPDKSGLPSDRFSAERTGGSVSTLTIQRTQQEDSAVYLCASSPGGTGLSSGNTIYFGEGSWLTVV.

The chain recombines TRBV29-1 with TRBJ2-3; possibly TRBD2 for D (6 bases). V was pared by 3 bases and J by 0 bases, with 13 bases between. In germline, CDR1 is SQVTM, CDR2 ANQGSEA. This CDR3 is 15 amino acids long. The CDR3 loop is CSVDFGTSSTDTQYF. The CDR3 nucleotides read TGCAGCGTTGATTTTGGGACTTCGAGCACAGATACGCAGTATTTT.

This clone was seen just once. The chain uses TRBV18 and TRBJ2-7, with TRBD1 as a possible D gene (6 bases). This CDR3 comprises 14 residues. Germline loops: CDR1 KGHSH, CDR2 LQKENI. V was shortened by 3 bases and J by 0 bases, with 9 bases between the two germline ends. Here the CDR3 DNA reads TGTGCCAGCTCACCCAACAGGGCCTCCTACGAGCAGTACTTC. The encoded protein is CASSPNRASYEQYF.